These 23 T cell receptor beta chains share one sample of origin, sequenced in a study of blood T cells in healthy people across ages. Next came a second PCR, run for about 7 to 12 cycles, which used a sample-barcoded 5' primer along with a J-beta primer mix. TCRdb called the 5' RACE reads again in MiXCR, with one record for every CDR3 protein. The repertoire includes about 780,000 distinct CDR3 sequences, about half of them detected once, and 15% to 20% sits in the top ten. The sequencing sample was made of blood. Source of these receptors: an elderly man in good health.

This chain joins TRBV20-1 and TRBJ2-3, with unresolved D. The V end was cut by 3 bases, the J end by 1 base, with 8 bases between. The CDR3 totals 13 residues. Per the germline V gene, CDR1 is DFQATT and CDR2 is SNEGSKA (reference sequence). In DNA, the CDR3 is TGCAGTGCTAGTAACCCGGGCACAGATACGCAGTATTTT. It translates to CSASNPGTDTQYF.

CDR3 sequence: CASTQPQDRGLMNEQFF. CDR3 nucleotides: TGTGCCAGCACCCAACCCCAAGACAGGGGCCTTATGAATGAGCAGTTCTTC. This rearrangement joins TRBV25-1 to TRBJ2-1; TRBD1 matches at 8 bases. J gave up 7 bases and V 7 bases, and 18 bases lay outside the gene matches. The germline CDR1 and CDR2 sequences are MGHDK and SYGVNS. CDR3 length: 17 residues.

The V and J genes are TRBV5-1 and TRBJ2-6; D not resolved. V gave up 5 bases and J gave up 4 bases, with 16 bases separating them. The CDR3 is 16 residues long. Germline CDR1 and CDR2: SGHRS and YFSETQ. In DNA, the CDR3 is TGCGCCAGCAGTATTCTCCCCGGCCGGGGGGCCAACGTCCTGACTTTC. Amino acids: CASSILPGRGANVLTF.

The V and J genes are TRBV7-2 and TRBJ1-2, with a possible D match to TRBD1 (5 bases). With 3 bases removed from V and 2 bases from J, the gap between germline ends came to 13 bases. The germline V gene encodes CDR1 SGHTA and CDR2 FQGNSA. The CDR3 extends over 15 amino acids. This CDR3 is CASSFARQSNYGYTF. CDR3 sequence (DNA): TGTGCCAGCAGCTTTGCCAGACAGAGCAACTATGGCTACACCTTC.

This clonotype was counted many times. The chain carries TRBV7-2 and TRBJ2-1; D is unclear. The CDR3 sequence is 16 residues long. Trimming stripped 0 bases from V and 6 bases from J, with 15 bases between. The germline gives CDR1 SGHTA, CDR2 FQGNSA. CDR3 sequence (DNA): TGTGCCAGCAGCTTAGCGCTTTTAGACCCCCGCAATGAGCAGTTCTTC. Translation: CASSLALLDPRNEQFF.

This clonotype appeared a few times. The gene calls are TRBV20-1 and TRBJ2-5, with unresolved D. This CDR3 has 11 residues. The V gene lost 7 bases and the J gene lost 2 bases, with 8 bases spanning the gap. Germline loops: CDR1 DFQATT, CDR2 SNEGSKA (reference sequence). The CDR3 nucleotides read TGCAGTGTGTGGCGGCAAGAGACCCAGTACTTC. It specifies CSVWRQETQYF.

The CDR3 DNA reads TGTGCCAGCAGTGAAGGGCGGATTGGGCAAAAGGTCTCTGGGGCCAACGTCCTGACTTTC. It specifies CASSEGRIGQKVSGANVLTF. The V and J genes are TRBV25-1 and TRBJ2-6; D uncertain. Trimming removed 2 bases at V and 0 bases at J, with 20 bases between. There are 20 residues in the CDR3. Germline values: CDR1 MGHDK, CDR2 SYGVNS.

In this sample, this clonotype turned up a few times. The chain recombines TRBV20-1 with TRBJ1-1, with 7 bases identical to TRBD1. This CDR3 contains 13 residues. The V gene's germline CDR1 is DFQATT and CDR2 SNEGSKA (reference sequence). V lost 5 bases, J lost 0 bases, and 3 bases stayed unmatched. The CDR3 here is CSALGQLNTEAFF. CDR3 coding DNA: TGCAGTGCTTTGGGACAGCTGAACACTGAAGCTTTCTTT.

This clonotype was seen a handful of times. The chain is built from TRBV5-1 and TRBJ2-7; D is possibly TRBD1 or TRBD2 (5 bases each). This CDR3 spans 14 amino acids. V was trimmed by 7 bases and J by 5 bases, leaving 19 bases between them. CDR1 and CDR2 from the germline V gene are SGHRS and YFSETQ. Written as DNA, the CDR3 is TGCGCCAGCCGCATCGGGGCCCCCGGCAACGAGCAGTACTTC. This encodes CASRIGAPGNEQYF. Full variable domain (rest looked up from reference TRBV5-1 and TRBJ2-7): KAGVTQTPRYLIKTRGQQVTLSCSPISGHRSVSWYQQTPGQGLQFLFEYFSETQRNKGNFPGRFSGRQFSNSRSEMNVSTLELGDSALYLCASRIGAPGNEQYFGPGTRLTVT.

The chain employs TRBV3-1 and TRBJ2-7; no clear D gene. TRBJ2-5 matches the DNA end more closely, so the J call is doubtful. CDR3 length equals 12 residues. Germline CDR1 LGHDT, CDR2 YNNKEL (reference sequence). CDR3 residues: CASSHLRETQYF. For the CDR3, the DNA is TGTGCCAGCAGCCATTTACGTGAGACCCAGTACTTC.

V and J are TRBV7-9 and TRBJ1-5, with a tentative D call TRBD1 (5 bases). With 3 bases removed from V and 0 bases from J, the gap between germline ends came to 6 bases. Germline assignment: CDR1 SEHNR and CDR2 FQNEAQ (reference sequence). This CDR3 comprises 14 residues. This chain's CDR3 is CASSFRGSNQPQHF. As DNA, the CDR3 is TGTGCCAGCAGCTTTAGGGGTAGCAATCAGCCCCAGCATTTT. Looking up the rest from reference TRBV7-9 and TRBJ1-5 gives the full variable domain: DTGVSQNPRHKITKRGQNVTFRCDPISEHNRLYWYRQTLGQGPEFLTYFQNEAQLEKSRLLSDRFSAERPKGSFSTLEIQRTEQGDSAMYLCASSFRGSNQPQHFGDGTRLSIL.

V gene TRBV15 combines with J gene TRBJ1-5; unclear D gene. Looked up from germline, CDR1 is LNHNV and CDR2 is YYDKDF (reference sequence). The V end lost 0 bases, the J end lost 0 bases, and 9 bases lay between the germline ends. The CDR3 spans 16 residues. As DNA, the CDR3 is TGTGCCACCAGCAGAGATCCCGGAATTAGCAATCAGCCCCAGCATTTT. Residues: CATSRDPGISNQPQHF.

The chain combines TRBV6-2 or TRBV6-3 with TRBJ2-7, with a tentative D call TRBD2 (6 bases). The CDR3 contains 14 residues. Looked up from germline, CDR1 is MNHEY and CDR2 is SVGEGT. The V and J ends lost 6 bases and 0 bases respectively, with 12 bases between them. CDR3 protein: CASRLLAYSYEQYF. Here the CDR3 DNA reads TGTGCCAGCAGGCTGCTAGCGTACTCCTACGAGCAGTACTTC.

The V call is TRBV20-1, the J call TRBJ2-7, with a possible D match to TRBD2 (7 bases). This CDR3 is 14 amino acids long. CDR1 is DFQATT and CDR2 is SNEGSKA in the germline V gene (reference sequence). V was trimmed by 3 bases and J by 1 base, leaving 13 bases between them. In DNA, the CDR3 is TGCAGTGCTAGTGGGGGGGCTTTTTCCTACGAGCAGTACTTC. This sequence encodes CSASGGAFSYEQYF.

The chain carries TRBV29-1 and TRBJ1-5, with 7 bases identical to TRBD1. Looked up from germline, CDR1 is SQVTM and CDR2 is ANQGSEA. The V gene end was trimmed by 6 bases and the J gene end by 3 bases; junction bases not matched to a gene: 5. The CDR3 totals 13 residues. CDR3 nucleotide sequence: TGCAGCGTCGGTGACAGGGTCAATCAGCCCCAGCATTTT. Amino acids: CSVGDRVNQPQHF.

This clonotype appeared once. This may come from a read error, since a much larger clone is one base off. V and J are TRBV10-3 and TRBJ2-3; 8 bases fit TRBD2. With V trimmed by 10 bases and J by 1 base, 16 bases remained unmatched. This CDR3 comprises 17 residues. Looked up from germline, CDR1 is ENHRY and CDR2 is SYGVKD. CDR3 region: CATRGLALAGRTDTQYF. The DNA of the CDR3 is TGTGCCACCAGAGGATTGGCCCTAGCGGGTCGCACAGATACGCAGTATTTT.

This clonotype was observed a few times. J is TRBJ2-5 and V is TRBV12-3 or TRBV12-4, with 8 positions matching TRBD1. With V trimmed by 2 bases and J by 5 bases, 16 bases remained unmatched. This CDR3 contains 18 residues. CDR3 residues: CASSLHRPGTGYFETQYF. The DNA for the CDR3 is TGTGCCAGCAGTTTACATCGACCCGGGACAGGTTACTTCGAGACCCAGTACTTC.

This clonotype appeared a few times. The chain has TRBV7-3 and TRBJ2-1, with D perhaps matching TRBD1 (6 bases). CDR1 is SGHTA and CDR2 is FQGTGA in the germline V gene. The CDR3 loop spans 14 amino acids. V was clipped by 4 bases and J by 6 bases, with 13 bases between them. The CDR3 loop reads CASSSGQLLNEQFF. The CDR3 DNA follows: TGTGCCAGCAGCTCGGGACAACTTCTCAATGAGCAGTTCTTC.

The J gene is TRBJ2-1, the V gene TRBV30, with a possible D match to TRBD2 (6 bases). Trimming stripped 2 bases from V and 8 bases from J, with 10 bases between. The germline CDR1 and CDR2 sequences are GTSNPN and SVGIG (reference sequence). This CDR3 has 12 amino acids. The CDR3 nucleotides read TGTGCCTGGAGTCCGCGGGGCGATGAGCAGTTCTTC. Translated, it gives CAWSPRGDEQFF.

In this sample, this clonotype turned up once. A read error is possible here, since a much larger clone lies one base away. This rearrangement joins TRBV6-2 or TRBV6-3 to TRBJ1-5; tentatively, D is TRBD1 (5 bases). V was cut by 2 bases and J by 5 bases, with 13 bases left in between. Germline lookup yields CDR1 MNHEY and CDR2 SVGEGT. The CDR3 totals 15 residues. The CDR3 region is CASSYAPGIHQPQHF. The CDR3 coding sequence is TGTGCCAGCAGTTACGCCCCAGGGATTCATCAGCCCCAGCATTTT.

This clonotype was picked up many times. The rearrangement joins TRBV7-6 to TRBJ2-5, with D hard to call. Germline CDR1 SGHVS, CDR2 FNYEAQ. The CDR3 totals 13 residues. Trimming removed 1 base from V and 3 bases from J, with 6 bases in between. As DNA, the CDR3 is TGTGCCAGCAGCTTAGGCGAAGAAGAGACCCAGTACTTC. Translated: CASSLGEEETQYF.

This rearrangement joins TRBV15 to TRBJ2-7, with 7 bases matching TRBD2. V shed 0 bases and J 3 bases; nucleotides not matched to a gene: 11. The CDR3 spans 17 residues. CDR1 is LNHNV and CDR2 is YYDKDF in the germline V gene (reference sequence). The CDR3 reads CATSRDWGDGGSYEQYF. The CDR3 region has the DNA TGTGCCACCAGCAGAGATTGGGGAGATGGCGGGAGCTACGAGCAGTACTTC.

The chain is built from TRBV6-1 and TRBJ2-3; TRBD2 agrees at 16 bases. Germline V CDR1 and CDR2: MNHNS, SASEGT. V was clipped by 7 bases and J by 5 bases; unmatched bases: 12. There are 18 residues in the CDR3. Here the CDR3 reads CASKGGTSGRAFEDTQYF. In nucleotides, the CDR3 is TGTGCCAGCAAAGGGGGGACTAGCGGGAGGGCCTTTGAAGATACGCAGTATTTT.